What follows is one T cell receptor (beta chain) and its context. The data were produced by immunoSEQ multiplex PCR, yet TCRdb's version contains in-frame clones alone and is incomplete. In the table there are 55,000 to 85,000 clones, approximately 86% of which are singletons. These data originate in a study of blood T cell repertoires in COVID-19. This CDR3 spans 12 amino acids. V gave up 8 bases and J gave up 2 bases, with 9 bases separating them. The specimen was peripheral blood. This TCR was recovered from a human donor in a cohort sampled during active COVID-19. The chain is built from TRBV12-3 or TRBV12-4 and TRBJ1-1, with D uncertain. The CDR3 reads CASRRSNTEAFF. The CDR3 DNA follows: TGTGCCAGCCGGAGAAGCAACACTGAAGCTTTCTTT.